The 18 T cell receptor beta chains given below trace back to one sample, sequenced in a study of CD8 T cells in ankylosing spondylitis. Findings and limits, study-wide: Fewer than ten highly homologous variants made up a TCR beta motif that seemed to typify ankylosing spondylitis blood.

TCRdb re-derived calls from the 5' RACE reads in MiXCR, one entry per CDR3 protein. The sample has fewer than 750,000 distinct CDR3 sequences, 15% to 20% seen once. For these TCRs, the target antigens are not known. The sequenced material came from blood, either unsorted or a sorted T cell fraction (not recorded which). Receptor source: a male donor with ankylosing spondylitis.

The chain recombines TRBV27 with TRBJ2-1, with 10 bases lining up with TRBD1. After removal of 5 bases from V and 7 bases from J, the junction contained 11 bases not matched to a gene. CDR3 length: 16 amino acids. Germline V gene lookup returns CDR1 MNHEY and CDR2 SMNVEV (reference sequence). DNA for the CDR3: TGTGCCAGCAGTCGCCGAGGGACAGGGGAGAGTAATGAGCAGTTCTTC. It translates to CASSRRGTGESNEQFF.

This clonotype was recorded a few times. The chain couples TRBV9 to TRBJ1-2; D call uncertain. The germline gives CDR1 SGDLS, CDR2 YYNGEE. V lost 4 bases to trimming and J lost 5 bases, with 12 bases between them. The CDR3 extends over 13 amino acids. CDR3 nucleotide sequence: TGTGCCAGCAGCCCAAAGACGGGGTATGGCTACACCTTC. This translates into CASSPKTGYGYTF.

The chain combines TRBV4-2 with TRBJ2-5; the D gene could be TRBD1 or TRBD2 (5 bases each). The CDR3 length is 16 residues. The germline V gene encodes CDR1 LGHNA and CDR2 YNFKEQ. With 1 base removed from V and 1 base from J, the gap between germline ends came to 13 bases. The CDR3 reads CASSQAPGTSQETQYF. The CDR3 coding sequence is TGTGCCAGCAGCCAAGCACCCGGGACCTCCCAAGAGACCCAGTACTTC.

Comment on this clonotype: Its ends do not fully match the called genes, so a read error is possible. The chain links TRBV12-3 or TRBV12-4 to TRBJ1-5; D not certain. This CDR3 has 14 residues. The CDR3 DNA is TGTGCCGGCAGTTCAAGTGCGGGGAATCAGCCCCAGCATTTT. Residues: CAGSSSAGNQPQHF.

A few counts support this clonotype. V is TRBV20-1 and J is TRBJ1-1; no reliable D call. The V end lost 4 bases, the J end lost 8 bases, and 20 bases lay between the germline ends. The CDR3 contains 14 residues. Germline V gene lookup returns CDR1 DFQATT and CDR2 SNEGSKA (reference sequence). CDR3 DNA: TGCAGTGCTACCAACGGTGGCAGACGTGGAGAAGCTTTCTTT. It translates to CSATNGGRRGEAFF.

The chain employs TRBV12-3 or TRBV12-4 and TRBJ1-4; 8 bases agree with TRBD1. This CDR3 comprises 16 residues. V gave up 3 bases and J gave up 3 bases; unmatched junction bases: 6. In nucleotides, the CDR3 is TGTGCCAGCAGTTTCTCAGGGGGCGCGTCTAATGAAAAACTGTTTTTT. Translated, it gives CASSFSGGASNEKLFF.

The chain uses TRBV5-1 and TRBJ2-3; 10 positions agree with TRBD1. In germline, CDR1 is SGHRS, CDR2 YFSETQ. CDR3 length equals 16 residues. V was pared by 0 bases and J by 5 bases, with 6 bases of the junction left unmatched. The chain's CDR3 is CASSLEGTGEGDTQYF. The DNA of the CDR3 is TGCGCCAGCAGCTTGGAGGGGACAGGGGAGGGAGATACGCAGTATTTT.

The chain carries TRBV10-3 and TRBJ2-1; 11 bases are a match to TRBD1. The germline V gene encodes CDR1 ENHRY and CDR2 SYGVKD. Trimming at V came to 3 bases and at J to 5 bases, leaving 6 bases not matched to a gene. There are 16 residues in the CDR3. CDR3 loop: CAISEPGDRGDNEQFF. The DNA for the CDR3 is TGTGCCATCAGTGAACCCGGGGACAGGGGGGACAATGAGCAGTTCTTC.

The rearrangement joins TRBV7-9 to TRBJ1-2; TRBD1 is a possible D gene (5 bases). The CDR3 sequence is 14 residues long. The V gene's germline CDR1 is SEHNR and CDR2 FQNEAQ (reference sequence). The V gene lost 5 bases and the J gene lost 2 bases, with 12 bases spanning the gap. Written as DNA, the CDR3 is TGTGCCAGCAGCGACCGACAGAAAAACTATGGCTACACCTTC. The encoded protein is CASSDRQKNYGYTF.

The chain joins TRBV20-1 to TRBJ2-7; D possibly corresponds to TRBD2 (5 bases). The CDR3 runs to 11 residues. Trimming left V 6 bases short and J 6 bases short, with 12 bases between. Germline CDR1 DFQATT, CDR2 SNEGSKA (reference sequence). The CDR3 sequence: CSAGPGSEQYF. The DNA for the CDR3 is TGCAGTGCCGGCCCGGGGAGCGAGCAGTACTTC.

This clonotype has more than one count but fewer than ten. CDR3 nucleotide sequence: TGTGCCACCAGTCGGGCAGATCAAGAGACCCAGTACTTC. Translating it yields CATSRADQETQYF. This chain joins TRBV24-1 and TRBJ2-5; D remains ambiguous. This CDR3 is built from 13 residues. CDR1 and CDR2 (germline): KGHDR, SFDVKD. V dropped 6 bases and J dropped 2 bases, with 9 bases sitting between them.

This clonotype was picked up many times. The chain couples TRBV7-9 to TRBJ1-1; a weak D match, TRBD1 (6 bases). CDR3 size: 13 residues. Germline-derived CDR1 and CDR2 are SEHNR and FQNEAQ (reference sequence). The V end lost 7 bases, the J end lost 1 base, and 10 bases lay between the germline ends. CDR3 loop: CASNRAGNTEAFF. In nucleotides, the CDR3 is TGTGCCAGCAACAGGGCGGGGAACACTGAAGCTTTCTTT.

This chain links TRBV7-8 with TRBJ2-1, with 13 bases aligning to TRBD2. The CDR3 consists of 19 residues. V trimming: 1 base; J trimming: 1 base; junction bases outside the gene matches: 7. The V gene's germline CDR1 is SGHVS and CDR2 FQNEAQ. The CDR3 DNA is TGTGCCAGCAGCTTAGTGGGACTAGCGGGACCGGCGTCCTACAATGAGCAGTTCTTC. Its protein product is CASSLVGLAGPASYNEQFF.

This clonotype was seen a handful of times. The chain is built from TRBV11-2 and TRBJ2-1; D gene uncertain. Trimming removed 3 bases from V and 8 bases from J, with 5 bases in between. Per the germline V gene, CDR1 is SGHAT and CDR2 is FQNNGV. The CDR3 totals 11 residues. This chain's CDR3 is CASSFMYEQFF. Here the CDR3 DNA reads TGTGCCAGCAGCTTTATGTATGAGCAGTTCTTC.

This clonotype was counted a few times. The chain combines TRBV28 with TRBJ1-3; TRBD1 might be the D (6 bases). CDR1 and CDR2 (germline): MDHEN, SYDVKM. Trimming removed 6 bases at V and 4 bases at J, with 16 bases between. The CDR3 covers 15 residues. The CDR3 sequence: CASRVGGLKGNTIYF. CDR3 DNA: TGTGCCAGCAGGGTCGGGGGCCTTAAAGGAAACACCATATATTTT.

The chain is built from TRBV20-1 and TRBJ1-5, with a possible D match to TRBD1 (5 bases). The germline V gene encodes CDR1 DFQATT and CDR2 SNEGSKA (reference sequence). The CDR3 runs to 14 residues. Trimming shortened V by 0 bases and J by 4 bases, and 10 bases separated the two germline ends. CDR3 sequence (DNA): TGCAGTGCTAGAGATGGAGGGGCGAATCAGCCCCAGCATTTT. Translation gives CSARDGGANQPQHF.

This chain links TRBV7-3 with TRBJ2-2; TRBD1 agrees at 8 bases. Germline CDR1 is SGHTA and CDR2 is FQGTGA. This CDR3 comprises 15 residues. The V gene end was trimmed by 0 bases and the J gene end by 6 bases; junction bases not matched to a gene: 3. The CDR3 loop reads CASSLTGQGAGELFF. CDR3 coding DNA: TGTGCCAGCAGCTTAACCGGACAGGGTGCCGGGGAGCTGTTTTTT.

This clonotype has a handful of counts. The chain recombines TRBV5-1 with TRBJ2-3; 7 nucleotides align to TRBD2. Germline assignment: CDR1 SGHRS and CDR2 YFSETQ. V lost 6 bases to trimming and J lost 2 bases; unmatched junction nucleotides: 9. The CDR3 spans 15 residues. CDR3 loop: CASKLAGANTDTQYF. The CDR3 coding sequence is TGCGCCAGCAAGTTGGCGGGAGCAAACACAGATACGCAGTATTTT.